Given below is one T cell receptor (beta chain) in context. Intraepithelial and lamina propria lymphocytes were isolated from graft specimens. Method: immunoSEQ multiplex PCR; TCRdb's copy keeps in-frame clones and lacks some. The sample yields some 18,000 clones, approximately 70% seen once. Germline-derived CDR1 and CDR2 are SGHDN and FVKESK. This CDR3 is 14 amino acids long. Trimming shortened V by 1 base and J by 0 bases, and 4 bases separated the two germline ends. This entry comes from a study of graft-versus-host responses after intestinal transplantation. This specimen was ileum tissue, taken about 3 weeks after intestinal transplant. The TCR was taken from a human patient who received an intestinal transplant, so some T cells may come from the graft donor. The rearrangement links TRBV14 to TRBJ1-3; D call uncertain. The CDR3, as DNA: TGTGCCAGCAGCCAAGTTCTCTCTGGAAACACCATATATTTT. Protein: CASSQVLSGNTIYF.